Given below is one T cell receptor (beta chain) in context. This receptor's antigen is unknown. No much larger clonotype is one base removed from it; base qualities were not supplied. CDR1 and CDR2, looked up from the germline V gene, are ENHRY and SYGVKD. The CDR3 measures 13 amino acids from cysteine to phenylalanine. The DNA shown is the 39-base CDR3, in frame from base 1. Trimming costs V 6 bases and J 2 bases, and their ends lie 11 bases apart. These data belong to a study of blood T cells in healthy people across ages (dated by TCRdb to between 2014 and 2017). A note on the overall study: In model experiments, template switching captured about one uniquely barcoded TCR beta cDNA molecule for every two T cells. To avoid experimental bias, donors of different ages were spread randomly across the sequencing lanes. The study measured age-related changes in TCR beta repertoire diversity using deep sequencing normalized with unique cDNA molecular identifiers. The donors were split into four age groups: young (average about 16 years), middle-aged (around 37), aged (about 56) and long-lived (under 90). Two additional independent replicas of 1 million unique cDNA reads from the same blood draw were analyzed for two donors (one aged 18 to 29 and one aged 80 or older). Paper-wide results and their limitations: Total diversity estimates from one million sequenced T cells were considered lower bounds and underestimates. Compared with the aged group, the long-lived group had more naive CD4+ T cells, fewer expanded clones and increased TCR diversity, a pattern suggesting age selection. Bulk unsorted PBMC profiling prevented conclusive comparison of naive and antigen-experienced compartments. Observed TCR beta diversity per million T cells fell roughly linearly with age, and a significant reduction was already apparent by age roughly 40. The CMV infection status of donors was not known, potentially confounding age-related changes in expanded clonotypes. Observed TCR beta diversity correlated strongly with the percentage of naive T cells measured by flow cytometry.

The roughly 39 donors, aged about 6 to 95 years, were systemically healthy Caucasian individuals from Russia. Roughly 10 milliliters of peripheral blood were drawn from each donor into EDTA-treated Vacutainer tubes. PBMCs were isolated by Ficoll-Paque density-gradient centrifugation, with at least 6.5 million obtained per sample. Total RNA was extracted from PBMCs with Trizol reagent, with at least 6 micrograms obtained per sample. Naive CD45RAhigh/CD27high T cell percentages were measured by flow cytometry on a PBMC aliquot from every donor. The receptor library was made with 5' RACE. Instrument used: Illumina HiSeq 2500. A second PCR of roughly 7 to 12 cycles was run with a J-beta primer mix and a sample-barcoded 5' primer. A template-switch 5' adaptor carrying 12 random nucleotides introduced a unique molecular identifier onto each TCR beta cDNA molecule. At least 3 million CDR3-containing paired-end reads were obtained from each sample. First-strand cDNA synthesis was performed from all RNA using the Mint cDNA synthesis kit, with priming by a TRBC-specific oligonucleotide. Following uracil-DNA glycosylase treatment, a first 18-cycle PCR with universal primers M1SS and BC2_uni_R was performed on all cDNA. On the study's bioinformatics: Each sample was normalized by randomly selecting 1 million high-quality reads, each carrying a distinct molecular identifier. Instead of being binned into consensus sequences, reads with shared molecular identifiers were discarded. CDR3 identification, clonotype clustering and error correction used MiTCR with a Q25 quality threshold and the strictest error-elimination algorithm. A nonparametric unseen species model using Euler transformation provided a lower-bound estimate of total TCR beta diversity. TCRdb reanalyzed the raw reads on its own, using fastp at Q25 for trimming and MiXCR for clone calling, and kept in-frame beta chains. Here each entry gathers all rows of one CDR3 protein and keeps the most common genes and DNA. The V and J calls were determined by TCRdb, not by the authors. Present in this sample are under 750,000 distinct CDR3 sequences, around half of which were seen just once. Roughly 24% of the sample is held by the ten biggest clonotypes.

The sequenced sample was blood. The chain uses TRBV10-3 and TRBJ2-7; no D gene is confidently identified. This TCR came from an elderly man in good health. CDR3 protein: CAIRASATYEQYF. At the DNA level, the sequence is TGTGCCATCAGGGCCTCCGCGACCTACGAGCAGTACTTC.